The sequence of this TCR beta chain was determined in a study of shared clonotypes between healthy human individuals. Concerning this clone itself: The antigen is undetermined.

Study observations and caveats: A generally larger estimated richness was seen in naive subsets than in memory subsets.

Method: immunoSEQ multiplex PCR; TCRdb's copy keeps in-frame clones and lacks some. The repertoire consists of about 1.5 million clones, with 95% to 99% occurring once and the leading ten covering approximately 0.44%. The sequenced material came from naive CD4+ T cells sorted from blood. Regarding subset: CD45RA+ positively selected. This sequence originates from a man under 40 in good health.

The CDR3 sequence: CASPNPQTNYGYTF. In DNA, the CDR3 is TGTGCCAGTCCTAACCCTCAAACTAACTATGGCTACACCTTC. This chain joins TRBV27 and TRBJ1-2; D not resolved. This CDR3 is built from 14 residues. V was cut by 9 bases and J by 0 bases, with 14 bases left in between. The germline CDR1 and CDR2 sequences are MNHEY and SMNVEV (reference sequence).